This T cell receptor beta chain is from a study of cytotoxic CD8 clonotypes in ibrutinib-treated CLL (dated by TCRdb to 2020 to 2022). The study in broad terms: In this cohort, more than 14 patients were treatment-naive and about a dozen were relapsed/refractory, while some 18 had unmutated IGHV. Partial responses were observed in 24 patients and complete responses in 2; after a median follow-up of about 69 months, remission was maintained in approximately 14 patients and progression was observed in approximately 12. Response samples were obtained after a median of around eleven months of treatment, with a range of about 6 to 36 months. On average, each sample yielded approximately 250,000 productive templates and under 95,000 productive rearrangements. Longitudinal samples were obtainable from about 30% of the roughly 90 participants in the trial. Cryopreserved peripheral blood mononuclear cells were collected at three points: before therapy, at response, and at either sustained remission or disease progression. Every sample from remission and from progressive disease was obtained while the patients were still on ibrutinib. General findings and caveats noted by the study authors: Public clonotypes were found to be uncommon and were observed to contract or remain stable during treatment; the increase in clonality was shown to reflect expansion of private clonotypes at ibrutinib response. Clonality increased at ibrutinib response, stayed stable in sustained remission, and fell back toward baseline at progression. Baseline clonality exceeded that of age-matched healthy donors and correlated strongly with circulating CD8+ T-cell counts. Lymph node repertoires were not examined, and the timing of sampling was not matched between patients in sustained remission and those whose disease progressed.

In the paper's terms, the time point label means: around 25 months on ibrutinib. Roughly 2 micrograms of genomic DNA were extracted from cryopreserved PBMCs for TCR beta library preparation. Longitudinal blood samples from CLL patients receiving ibrutinib monotherapy were subjected to high-throughput TCR beta sequencing. The patients took part in an open-label, single-center phase 2 trial of ibrutinib monotherapy. This clone was seen a few times. What this receptor recognizes is not known. No base quality information exists; no much larger clone differs at one position. A MiSeq instrument was used for deep resolution sequencing, which targeted depths ranging from 1 in 1 million up to 1 in 200,000 T cells, with coverage averaging 10x for each clonotype. The immunoSEQ hsTCRB Kit was used to generate the TCR beta libraries. In the original analysis: ImmunoSEQ Data Assistant and ImmunoSEQ Analyzer were used for data analysis, and V, D and J genes were assigned according to IMGT definitions. Clonality, which ranges from 0 to 1, was calculated by subtracting the normalized Shannon entropy of productive rearrangement frequencies from one. Only overrepresented clonotypes making up at least 0.05% of each patient's repertoire were included in the public clonotype analysis. Some 13 age-matched healthy donor repertoires from immuneACCESS served as clonality controls. TCRdb provides this immuneACCESS table in a form limited to in-frame rearrangements. Some clones are lacking; in checked studies, under half of them reflect an unresolved V gene, and why the rest are absent is not known. The V and J calls and clone size come from that table; D and trimming were worked out from the DNA. The sample has about 200,000 clones on record, over 55% of them singletons. 10% to 15% of the sample is in the top ten clones.

Including cysteine and phenylalanine, the CDR3 has 12 amino acids. Here the CDR3 DNA is all that survives: 36 bases in frame from base 1. V is cut by 1 base and J by 4 bases, and the space between the germline ends is 7 bases. Taken from the germline V gene (reference sequence), the CDR1 and CDR2 loops are GTSNPN and SVGIG. The chain is encoded by TRBV30 joined to TRBJ1-1, with the D segment identity uncertain. The sequence was obtained from a human donor with chronic lymphocytic leukemia. This material consisted of PBMCs, taken after 24 months of ibrutinib treatment. DNA sequence: TGTGCCTGGAGTGGTACCTCCACTGAAGCTTTCTTT. Translation gives CAWSGTSTEAFF.